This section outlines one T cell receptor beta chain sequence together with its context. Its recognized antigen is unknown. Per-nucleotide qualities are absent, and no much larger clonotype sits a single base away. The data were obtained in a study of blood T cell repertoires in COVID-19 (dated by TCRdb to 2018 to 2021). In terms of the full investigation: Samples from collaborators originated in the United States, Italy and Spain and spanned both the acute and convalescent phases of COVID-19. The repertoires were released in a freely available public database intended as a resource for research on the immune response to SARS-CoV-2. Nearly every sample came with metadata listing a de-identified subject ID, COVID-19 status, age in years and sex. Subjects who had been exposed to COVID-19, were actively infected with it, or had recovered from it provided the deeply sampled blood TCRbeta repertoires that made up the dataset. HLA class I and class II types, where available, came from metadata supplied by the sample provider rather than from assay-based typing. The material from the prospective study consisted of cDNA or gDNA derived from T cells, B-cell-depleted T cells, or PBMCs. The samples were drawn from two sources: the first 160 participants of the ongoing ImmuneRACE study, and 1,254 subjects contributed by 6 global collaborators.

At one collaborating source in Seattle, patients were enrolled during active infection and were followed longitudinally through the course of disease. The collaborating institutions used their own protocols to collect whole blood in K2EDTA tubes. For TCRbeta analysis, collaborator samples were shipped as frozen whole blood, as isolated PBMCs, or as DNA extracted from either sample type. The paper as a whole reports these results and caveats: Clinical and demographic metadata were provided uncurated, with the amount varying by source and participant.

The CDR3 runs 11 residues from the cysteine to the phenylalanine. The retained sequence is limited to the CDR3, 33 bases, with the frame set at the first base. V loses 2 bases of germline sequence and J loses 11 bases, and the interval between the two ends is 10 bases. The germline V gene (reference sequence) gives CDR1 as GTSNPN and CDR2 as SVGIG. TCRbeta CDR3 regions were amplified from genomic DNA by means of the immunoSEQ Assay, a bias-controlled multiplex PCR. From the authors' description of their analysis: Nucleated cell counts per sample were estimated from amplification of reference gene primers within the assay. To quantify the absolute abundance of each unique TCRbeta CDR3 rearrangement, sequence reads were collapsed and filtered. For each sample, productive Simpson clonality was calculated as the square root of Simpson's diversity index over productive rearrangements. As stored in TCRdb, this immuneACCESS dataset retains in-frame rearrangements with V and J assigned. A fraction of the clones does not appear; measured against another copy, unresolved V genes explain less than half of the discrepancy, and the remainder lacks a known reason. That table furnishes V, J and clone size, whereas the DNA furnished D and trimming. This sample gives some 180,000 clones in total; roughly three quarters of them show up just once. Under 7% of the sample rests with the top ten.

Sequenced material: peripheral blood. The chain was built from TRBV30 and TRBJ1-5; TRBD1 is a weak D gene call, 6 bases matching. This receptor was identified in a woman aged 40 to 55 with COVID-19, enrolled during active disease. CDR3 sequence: CAWSRGWSQHF. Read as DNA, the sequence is TGTGCCTGGAGTAGGGGGTGGTCCCAGCATTTT.